The 8 T cell receptor beta chains listed next were all sequenced from one sample in a study of vaccination and CD4 T cells after COVID-19. Cultured CD4+ T cells had their DNA profiled by the Oncomine TCR Beta short-read assay. Using the QIAamp micro DNA kit, genomic DNA was extracted from the CD4+ T cells that had been cultured. MiXCR was run by TCRdb on the PCR reads, yielding one entry per CDR3 protein. This table has 8,000 to 10,000 distinct CDR3 sequences, 30% to 35% appearing once. Their target antigens are unknown. Treatment specified: roughly 11-day PBMC culture with coronavirus spike peptide pools or control peptides (ViraFEST assay). Ahead of the COVID-19 pandemic (2011-2018), the CD4+ T cells of the unexposed donor were collected. Sequenced material: CD4+ T cells from blood, cultured in vitro. The receptors stem from a human donor in good health.

This chain connects TRBV7-6 to TRBJ1-1; 9 bases line up with TRBD1. V lost 4 bases and J lost 4; bases outside the gene matches: 16. Germline V gives CDR1 SGHVS, CDR2 FNYEAQ. The CDR3 contains 18 residues. The CDR3 region is CASSSSRDRAHSLTEAFF. The CDR3 DNA reads as TGTGCCAGCAGCTCCAGCCGGGACAGGGCGCATTCTCTCACTGAAGCTTTCTTT.

This clonotype was counted only a few times. The chain joins TRBV7-2 to TRBJ2-3, with 10 bases fitting TRBD2. The germline gives CDR1 SGHTA, CDR2 FQGNSA. With 2 bases clipped from V and 1 base from J, the junction kept 12 bases outside the gene matches. CDR3 length equals 19 residues. The CDR3 DNA follows: TGTGCCAGCAGCTTAAGGGCGGCTAGCGGGAGCCGTGGCACAGATACGCAGTATTTT. It yields the protein CASSLRAASGSRGTDTQYF.

The rearrangement uses TRBV27 and TRBJ2-3; D call uncertain. The length of the CDR3 is 15 residues. The germline gives CDR1 MNHEY, CDR2 SMNVEV (reference sequence). The V end lost 5 bases, the J end lost 3 bases, and 15 bases lay between the germline ends. This chain's CDR3 is CASSPSSLGTDTQYF. CDR3 bases: TGTGCCAGCAGTCCCTCCTCTCTTGGGACAGATACGCAGTATTTT.

The chain joins TRBV20-1 to TRBJ2-3, with 8 bases lining up with TRBD2. CDR1 and CDR2 from the germline V gene are DFQATT and SNEGSKA (reference sequence). The CDR3 sequence is 17 residues long. V was pared by 0 bases and J by 4 bases, with 12 bases of the junction left unmatched. CDR3 sequence (DNA): TGCAGTGCTAGAGATCTCAAGAGCGGGAGTCAACCAGATACGCAGTATTTT. This translates into CSARDLKSGSQPDTQYF.

The chain recombines TRBV20-1 with TRBJ1-1; the match to TRBD1 covers 9 bases. The CDR3 covers 14 residues. Trimming cost V 6 bases and J 4 bases; bases outside gene matches: 9. Germline CDR1 reads DFQATT; CDR2 reads SNEGSKA (reference sequence). Here the CDR3 reads CSAPDRGTATEAFF. Written as DNA, the CDR3 is TGCAGTGCCCCTGACAGGGGGACGGCCACTGAAGCTTTCTTT.

This chain joins TRBV27 and TRBJ2-7; 10 nucleotides line up with TRBD1. The CDR3 extends over 14 amino acids. The germline CDR1 and CDR2 sequences are MNHEY and SMNVEV (reference sequence). V dropped 6 bases and J dropped 1; count of bases not matched to a gene: 3. CDR3 sequence (DNA): TGTGCCAGCAGGGGGACAGGGGTTTCCTACGAGCAGTACTTC. Residues: CASRGTGVSYEQYF.

The chain uses TRBV12-3 or TRBV12-4 and TRBJ2-7; the match to TRBD2 covers 8 bases. V lost 6 bases to trimming and J lost 3 bases; unmatched junction nucleotides: 7. This CDR3 comprises 14 residues. CDR3 residues: CASSSRREGYEQYF. CDR3 coding DNA: TGTGCCAGCAGCTCGCGACGGGAGGGCTACGAGCAGTACTTC.

This chain joins TRBV28 and TRBJ1-2; 7 bases line up with TRBD1. The CDR3 contains 14 residues. With V trimmed by 3 bases and J by 6 bases, 7 bases remained unmatched. The germline V gene has CDR1 MDHEN and CDR2 SYDVKM. For the CDR3, the DNA is TGTGCCAGCAGTTTGCCGACAGGGTTAAATGGCTACACCTTC. The encoded protein is CASSLPTGLNGYTF.